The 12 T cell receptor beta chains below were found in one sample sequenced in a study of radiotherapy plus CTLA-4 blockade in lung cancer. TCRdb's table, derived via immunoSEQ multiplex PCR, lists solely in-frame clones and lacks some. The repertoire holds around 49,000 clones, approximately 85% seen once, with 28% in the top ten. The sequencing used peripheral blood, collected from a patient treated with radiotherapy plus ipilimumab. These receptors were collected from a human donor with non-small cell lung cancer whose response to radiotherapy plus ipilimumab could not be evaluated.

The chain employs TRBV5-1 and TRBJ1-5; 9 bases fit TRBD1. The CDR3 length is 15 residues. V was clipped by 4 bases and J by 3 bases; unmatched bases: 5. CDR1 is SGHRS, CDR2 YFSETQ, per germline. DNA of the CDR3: TGCGCCAGCAGCGCCGGGACAGGGACCAATCAGCCCCAGCATTTT. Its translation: CASSAGTGTNQPQHF.

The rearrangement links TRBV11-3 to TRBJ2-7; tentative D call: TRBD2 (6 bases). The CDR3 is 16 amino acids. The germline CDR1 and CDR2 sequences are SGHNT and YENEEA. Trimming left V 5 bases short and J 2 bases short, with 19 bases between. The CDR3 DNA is TGTGCCAGCAGCCCCGACGGGAGCACCGGCCCCTACGAGCAGTACTTC. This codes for CASSPDGSTGPYEQYF.

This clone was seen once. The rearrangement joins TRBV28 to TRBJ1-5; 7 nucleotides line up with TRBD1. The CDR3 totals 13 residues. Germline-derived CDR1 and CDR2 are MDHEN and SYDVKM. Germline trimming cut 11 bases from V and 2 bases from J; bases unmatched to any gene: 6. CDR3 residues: CAASGGRNQPQHF. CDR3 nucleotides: TGTGCCGCCTCAGGGGGTCGCAATCAGCCCCAGCATTTT.

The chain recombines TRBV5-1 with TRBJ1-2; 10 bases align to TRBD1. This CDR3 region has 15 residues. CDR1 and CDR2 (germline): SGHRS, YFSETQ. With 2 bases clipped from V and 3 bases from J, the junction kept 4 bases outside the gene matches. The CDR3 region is CASSFSGTGDYGYTF. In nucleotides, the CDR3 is TGCGCCAGCAGCTTTTCGGGGACAGGGGACTATGGCTACACCTTC.

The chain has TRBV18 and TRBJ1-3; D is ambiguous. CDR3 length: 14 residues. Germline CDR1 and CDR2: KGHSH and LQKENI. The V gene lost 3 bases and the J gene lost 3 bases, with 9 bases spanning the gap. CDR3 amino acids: CASSPNVRGNTIYF. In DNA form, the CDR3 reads TGTGCCAGCTCACCTAATGTCCGTGGAAACACCATATATTTT.

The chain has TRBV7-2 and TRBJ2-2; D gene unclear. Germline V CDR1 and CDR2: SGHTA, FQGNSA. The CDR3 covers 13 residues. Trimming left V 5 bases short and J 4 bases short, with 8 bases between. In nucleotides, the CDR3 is TGTGCCAGCAGCGCCCGAGCCACCGGGGAGCTGTTTTTT. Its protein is CASSARATGELFF.

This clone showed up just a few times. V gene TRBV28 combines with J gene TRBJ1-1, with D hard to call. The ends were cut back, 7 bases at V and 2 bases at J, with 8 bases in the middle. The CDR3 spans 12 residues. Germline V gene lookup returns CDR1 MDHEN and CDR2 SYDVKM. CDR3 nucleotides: TGTGCCAGCATCAACAGAAACACTGAAGCTTTCTTT. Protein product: CASINRNTEAFF.

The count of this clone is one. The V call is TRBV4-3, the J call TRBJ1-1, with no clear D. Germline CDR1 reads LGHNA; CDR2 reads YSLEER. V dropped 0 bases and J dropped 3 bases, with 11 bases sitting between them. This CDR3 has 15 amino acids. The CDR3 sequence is CASSQDRNRDTEAFF. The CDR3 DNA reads TGCGCCAGCAGCCAAGACCGAAACCGGGACACTGAAGCTTTCTTT.

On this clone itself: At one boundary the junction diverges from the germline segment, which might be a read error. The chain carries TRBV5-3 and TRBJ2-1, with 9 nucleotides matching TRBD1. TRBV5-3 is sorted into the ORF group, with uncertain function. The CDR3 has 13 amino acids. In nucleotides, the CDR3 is TGCCCGACAGGGGGTAGTATCTACAATGAGCAGTTCTTC. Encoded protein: CPTGGSIYNEQFF.

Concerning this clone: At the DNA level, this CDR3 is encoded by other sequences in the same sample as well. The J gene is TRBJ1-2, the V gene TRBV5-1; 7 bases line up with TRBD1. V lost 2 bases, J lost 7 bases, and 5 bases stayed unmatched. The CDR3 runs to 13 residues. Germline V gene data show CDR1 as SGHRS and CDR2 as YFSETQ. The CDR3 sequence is CASSFTGESGYTF. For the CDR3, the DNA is TGCGCCAGCAGCTTCACAGGGGAGAGTGGCTACACCTTC. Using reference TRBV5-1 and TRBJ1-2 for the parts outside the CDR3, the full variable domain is KAGVTQTPRYLIKTRGQQVTLSCSPISGHRSVSWYQQTPGQGLQFLFEYFSETQRNKGNFPGRFSGRQFSNSRSEMNVSTLELGDSALYLCASSFTGESGYTFGSGTRLTVV.

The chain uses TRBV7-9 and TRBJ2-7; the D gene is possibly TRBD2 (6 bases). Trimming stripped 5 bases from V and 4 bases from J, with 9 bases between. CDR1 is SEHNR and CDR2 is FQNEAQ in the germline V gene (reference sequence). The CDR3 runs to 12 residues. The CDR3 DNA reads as TGTGCCAGCAGCGCGGGACCTTACGAGCAGTACTTC. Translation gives CASSAGPYEQYF.

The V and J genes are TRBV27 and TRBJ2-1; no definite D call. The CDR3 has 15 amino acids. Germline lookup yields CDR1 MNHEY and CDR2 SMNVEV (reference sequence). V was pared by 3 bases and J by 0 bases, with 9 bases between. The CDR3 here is CASSLGLNSYNEQFF. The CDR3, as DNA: TGTGCCAGCAGTTTGGGCCTTAACTCCTACAATGAGCAGTTCTTC.